Listed below are T cell receptor beta chains from one sample, sequenced in a study of chemoradiotherapy in HPV16-positive cancers. Clones were sequenced by immunoSEQ multiplex PCR, and TCRdb holds only the in-frame ones, with some missing. The sample consists of about 1,900 clones, approximately 81% of them appearing once. The input for sequencing was tumor tissue, taken from a patient who underwent chemoradiotherapy. The receptors shown here come from a human donor with HPV-associated anogenital cancer. Each CDR3 is given with its conserved first and last residue. Each record gives: clone size, V gene, D gene, J gene, CDR3 protein, CDR3 DNA. The D gene is left open where the match is weak. The size field is filled for only some rows; it gives once, few, many or a size class.

>.|TRBV11-2|TRBD1|TRBJ1-1
CASSQTGSETEAFF
TGTGCCAGCAGCCAGACAGGGAGTGAGACTGAAGCTTTCTTT
>few|TRBV6-4|TRBD1|TRBJ2-3
CASSPGQGHTDTQYF
TGTGCCAGCAGTCCAGGACAGGGACACACAGATACGCAGTATTTT
>.|TRBV15|TRBD1|TRBJ2-7
CATSREGTGFEQYF
TGTGCCACCAGCAGAGAAGGGACAGGGTTCGAGCAGTACTTC
>.|TRBV5-1|TRBD1|TRBJ1-4
CASSLGTGVREKLFF
TGCGCCAGCAGCTTGGGGACAGGGGTACGGGAAAAACTGTTTTTT
>.|TRBV7-9|.|TRBJ1-5
CASSSTGSGNQPQHF
TGTGCCAGCAGCTCAACAGGGAGCGGCAATCAGCCCCAGCATTTT
>.|TRBV6-4|.|TRBJ2-2
CASSHSVDTGELFF
TGTGCCAGCAGCCACTCGGTCGACACCGGGGAGCTGTTTTTT
>.|TRBV19|TRBD2|TRBJ2-5
CASSIFGTSGSETQYF
TGTGCCAGTAGTATATTCGGGACTAGCGGGAGTGAGACCCAGTACTTC
>.|TRBV2|.|TRBJ2-1
CASSDSNTIYNEQFF
TGTGCCAGCAGTGACTCCAACACAATTTACAATGAGCAGTTCTTC
>.|TRBV2|.|TRBJ1-1
CASTGRIMNTEAFF
TGTGCCAGCACTGGACGGATTATGAACACTGAAGCTTTCTTT
>.|TRBV6-4|.|TRBJ2-6
CASSDSGGAGANVLTF
TGTGCCAGCAGTGACTCGGGGGGTGCTGGGGCCAACGTCCTGACTTTC
>.|TRBV2|TRBD1|TRBJ1-1
CASRTGDNTEAFF
TGTGCCAGCAGAACAGGGGATAACACTGAAGCTTTCTTT
>.|TRBV6-4|.|TRBJ1-2
CASSPEGGSYDGYTF
TGTGCCAGCAGTCCTGAAGGAGGATCTTACGATGGCTACACCTTC
>.|TRBV18|.|TRBJ2-1
CASSPPSTYNEQFF
TGTGCCAGCTCACCACCGAGTACATACAATGAGCAGTTCTTC
>.|TRBV5-1|.|TRBJ2-3
CASTQTSGADTQYF
TGCGCCAGCACCCAGACGTCGGGGGCAGATACGCAGTATTTT
>.|TRBV5-1|.|TRBJ2-3
CASSPKAGMRTDTQYF
TGCGCCAGCAGCCCTAAGGCTGGGATGCGCACAGATACGCAGTATTTT
>.|TRBV7-3|TRBD1|TRBJ2-7
CASSPMGTGYEQYF
TGTGCCAGCAGCCCAATGGGGACAGGCTACGAGCAGTACTTC
>.|TRBV11-2|.|TRBJ2-5
CASSLGGLTGMQETQYF
TGTGCCAGCAGCTTAGGGGGATTAACAGGGATGCAAGAGACCCAGTACTTC
>.|TRBV7-9|.|TRBJ1-5
CASSAGEGGYQPQHF
TGTGCCAGCAGCGCAGGGGAGGGGGGATATCAGCCCCAGCATTTT
>large|TRBV4-2|.|TRBJ1-3
CASSPGYGEGNTIYF
TGTGCCAGCAGTCCAGGTTATGGAGAAGGAAACACCATATATTTT
>.|TRBV18|.|TRBJ2-6
CASSSGWTFTSRANVLTF
TGTGCCAGCTCAAGTGGTTGGACATTTACAAGTCGGGCCAACGTCCTGACTTTC
>once|TRBV23-1|TRBD1|TRBJ2-3
CASSQPDRDLTDTQYF
TGCGCCAGCAGTCAGCCCGACAGGGATTTGACAGATACGCAGTATTTT
>few|TRBV6-5|.|TRBJ2-1
CASSYLREQFF
TGTGCCAGCAGTTACTTGAGGGAGCAGTTCTTC
>.|TRBV9|TRBD1|TRBJ2-7
CASSEGTGDGEQYF
TGTGCCAGCAGCGAGGGGACAGGGGACGGTGAGCAGTACTTC
>once|TRBV4-1|.|TRBJ1-2
CASSQVSEQANYGYTF
TGCGCCAGCAGCCAAGTCTCAGAACAGGCTAACTATGGCTACACCTTC
>.|TRBV6-5|.|TRBJ1-2
CASSAIQGYGYTF
TGTGCCAGCAGTGCTATACAGGGATATGGCTACACCTTC
>.|TRBV6-5|.|TRBJ2-7
CASSKGEEAAEQYF
TGTGCCAGCAGTAAAGGGGAGGAGGCTGCCGAGCAGTACTTC
>.|TRBV19|TRBD2|TRBJ2-5
CASSGGFQETQYF
TGTGCCAGTAGCGGGGGGTTCCAAGAGACCCAGTACTTC
>.|TRBV2|TRBD1|TRBJ2-7
CASQRTGEAHEQYF
TGTGCCAGCCAACGGACAGGGGAGGCCCACGAGCAGTACTTC
>.|TRBV7-9|TRBD1|TRBJ1-5
CASSLTAGGDQPQHF
TGTGCCAGCAGCTTGACCGCAGGGGGCGATCAGCCCCAGCATTTT
>few|TRBV30|.|TRBJ1-6
CAWLESSNSPLHF
TGTGCCTGGCTTGAGTCGTCCAATTCACCCCTCCACTTT
>.|TRBV7-9|.|TRBJ1-4
CASSSGHINEKLFF
TGTGCCAGCAGCTCGGGACATATTAATGAAAAACTGTTTTTT
>few|TRBV11-3|.|TRBJ2-7
CASSLTLGPYEQYF
TGTGCCAGCAGCTTGACCCTCGGGCCCTACGAGCAGTACTTC
>.|TRBV19|.|TRBJ1-5
CASTPQRSKNQPQHF
TGTGCCAGTACTCCGCAGAGGAGTAAAAATCAGCCCCAGCATTTT
>.|TRBV30|TRBD2|TRBJ2-5
CAQDTGTSQETQYF
TGTGCTCAAGATACCGGGACTAGCCAAGAGACCCAGTACTTC
>.|TRBV6-1|TRBD1|TRBJ1-5
CASSETGEQPQHF
TGTGCCAGCAGTGAGACAGGGGAGCAGCCCCAGCATTTT
>.|TRBV4-3|TRBD2|TRBJ2-2
CASSQRLAGGPGGELFF
TGCGCCAGCAGCCAACGACTAGCGGGAGGGCCGGGCGGGGAGCTGTTTTTT
>.|TRBV9|.|TRBJ1-2
CASSEDGFHGYTF
TGTGCCAGCAGCGAAGACGGGTTCCATGGCTACACCTTC
>.|TRBV19|.|TRBJ1-3
CASSIALAAATGGNTIYF
TGTGCCAGTAGTATAGCGTTGGCAGCCGCAACCGGTGGAAACACCATATATTTT
>.|TRBV6-4|.|TRBJ1-2
CASSEGENYGYTF
TGTGCCAGCAGTGAAGGGGAGAACTATGGCTACACCTTC
>.|TRBV6-1|TRBD2|TRBJ2-2
CASGRTSGETGELFF
TGTGCCAGCGGGAGGACTAGCGGGGAAACCGGGGAGCTGTTTTTT
>.|TRBV7-2|TRBD2|TRBJ2-7
CASSLVVAGFYEQYF
TGTGCCAGCAGCTTAGTCGTAGCGGGGTTCTACGAGCAGTACTTC
>.|TRBV5-3|TRBD1|TRBJ1-5
CARHAPRTGIQPQHF
TGTGCCAGACACGCTCCAAGGACAGGCATTCAGCCCCAGCATTTT
>.|TRBV5-1|.|TRBJ1-5
CASYEGPGQPQHF
TGCGCCAGTTATGAGGGGCCTGGTCAGCCCCAGCATTTT
>.|TRBV5-6|TRBD1|TRBJ2-7
CASSLQGAYEQYF
TGTGCCAGCAGCTTGCAGGGGGCATACGAGCAGTACTTC
>once|TRBV4-1|.|TRBJ2-5
CASSQDGLLGGETQYF
TGCGCCAGCAGCCAAGATGGCCTGCTAGGAGGGGAGACCCAGTACTTC
>.|TRBV6-4|.|TRBJ2-3
CASSDSSESTDTQYF
TGTGCCAGCAGTGACTCTAGCGAGAGCACAGATACGCAGTATTTT
>.|TRBV2|.|TRBJ2-3
CASSEVGGAGATQYF
TGTGCCAGCAGTGAAGTGGGGGGGGCTGGTGCTACGCAGTATTTT
>.|TRBV4-1|TRBD1|TRBJ1-5
CASSQVQGTGGNQPQHF
TGCGCCAGCAGCCAAGTCCAGGGGACAGGCGGCAATCAGCCCCAGCATTTT
>.|TRBV11-3|.|TRBJ2-1
CASSLSAGSMGDNEQFF
TGTGCCAGCAGCTTATCTGCGGGATCGATGGGTGACAATGAGCAGTTCTTC
>.|TRBV6-6|.|TRBJ2-2
CASSFGQGGPGELFF
TGTGCCAGCAGTTTCGGACAGGGAGGGCCCGGGGAGCTGTTTTTT
>.|TRBV4-1|TRBD1|TRBJ2-5
CASSQSPTGLETQYF
TGCGCCAGCAGCCAATCCCCGACAGGGTTGGAGACCCAGTACTTC
>.|TRBV25-1|.|TRBJ1-1
CASRQVNTEAFF
TGTGCCAGCAGACAGGTGAACACTGAAGCTTTCTTT
>.|TRBV28|.|TRBJ2-1
CASSPSALDYNEQFF
TGTGCCAGCTCGCCTAGCGCACTAGACTACAATGAGCAGTTCTTC
>once|TRBV7-8|.|TRBJ2-1
CASSLTAWISYNEQFF
TGTGCCAGCAGCTTAACGGCGTGGATCTCCTACAATGAGCAGTTCTTC
>once|TRBV19|TRBD1|TRBJ1-2
CASSDPGGGSGYTF
TGTGCCAGTAGCGACCCGGGAGGGGGCAGTGGCTACACCTTC